Sequencing of this TCR beta chain was carried out in a study of blood T cell repertoires in COVID-19 (dated by TCRdb to 2018 to 2020). For context, the study as a whole: The collaborator samples originated in the United States, Italy and Spain and spanned the acute and convalescent phases of COVID-19. The prospective study material was composed of cDNA or gDNA derived from T cells, B-cell-depleted T cells, or PBMCs. The dataset comprised deeply sampled blood TCRbeta repertoires from subjects exposed to, actively infected with, or recovered from COVID-19. A freely available public database, intended as a resource for researchers studying the immune response to SARS-CoV-2, is where the repertoires were released. The samples were drawn from the first 160 participants of the ongoing ImmuneRACE study and from 1,254 subjects provided by 6 global collaborators. The sample metadata nearly always contained a de-identified subject ID, COVID-19 status, age in years and sex. Where available, HLA class I and class II types were obtained from metadata supplied by the sample provider rather than from assay-based typing.

The research as a whole found: Clinical and demographic metadata were provided uncurated, with the amount varying by source and participant.

A note on this clone: Its antigen specificity is not known. The sample holds no much larger clone one base away, and base qualities are not on file. This specimen includes other DNA sequences encoding the same CDR3.

One collaborating source in Seattle enrolled patients during active infection and followed them longitudinally through the course of disease. Collaborating institutions collected whole blood in K2EDTA tubes following their own protocols. For TCRbeta analysis, collaborator samples were shipped as frozen whole blood, as isolated PBMCs, or as DNA extracted from either sample type. Reading the germline V gene (reference sequence) gives CDR1 LNHDA and CDR2 SQIVND. For this chain, trimming is 3 bases at the V end and 3 bases at the J end, and the number of junction bases without a gene match is 3. The CDR3 holds 14 amino acids from the cysteine to the phenylalanine. Only the CDR3 part of the read is kept: 42 bases, read in frame from the first base. The immunoSEQ Assay, a bias-controlled multiplex PCR, was used to amplify TCRbeta CDR3 regions from genomic DNA. For the original study's pipeline: The number of nucleated cells in each sample was estimated by amplification of reference gene primers within the assay. To quantify the absolute abundance of each unique TCRbeta CDR3 rearrangement, sequence reads were collapsed and filtered. For each sample, productive Simpson clonality was calculated as the square root of Simpson's diversity index over productive rearrangements. TCRdb obtained this table from immuneACCESS and retained in-frame rearrangements with V and J assigned. These tables miss some clones; where compared with another copy, unresolved V genes account for less than half of the shortfall, and the remainder is unexplained. For V, J and clone size, that table is used; D and trimming come from the DNA. The sample table lists around 260,000 clones, roughly 88% of them with a count of one. The top ten clonotypes cover more than 8.5% of the sample.

The TCR originated in a woman aged 70-85 years with COVID-19, enrolled during active disease. The sequencing input was peripheral blood. The chain couples TRBV19 to TRBJ2-3; 7 central bases correspond to TRBD2. The DNA reads as follows: TGTGCCAGTAGTATCGGGGGGAGAACAGATACGCAGTATTTT. This gives the protein CASSIGGRTDTQYF.